The text below deals with one TCR beta chain. Antigen: not known. This sample is part of a study of cytomegalovirus exposure and HLA in healthy donors. Points from the study as a whole: A few of the chains that were CMV-associated were confirmed in vitro to be specific for CMV antigens. Follow-up analysis found HLA locus-dependent TCR association rates, highest for DRB1 and lowest for HLA-C. Trimming of TCR beta V- and J-genes showed a link, identified in a later analysis, to a missense DCLRE1C variant.

The PCR was carried out with 60 Vbeta primers and 13 Jbeta primers. Generated by immunoSEQ multiplex PCR, the TCRdb table keeps only in-frame clones and is missing some. The data show about 130,000 clones, around three quarters seen once. CDR1 and CDR2 (germline): MNHEY, SMNVEV (reference sequence). The CDR3 is 14 amino acids. V was shortened by 0 bases and J by 16 bases, with 19 bases between the two germline ends. The sample consisted of PBMCs. The V and J genes are TRBV27 and TRBJ2-1, with D possibly being TRBD2 (5 bases). This receptor was identified in an older woman in good health and CMV-seropositive. CDR3 residues: CASSLSLIGNVEFF. The CDR3 region has the DNA TGTGCCAGCAGTTTATCTTTAATCGGGAATGTAGAATTCTTC.